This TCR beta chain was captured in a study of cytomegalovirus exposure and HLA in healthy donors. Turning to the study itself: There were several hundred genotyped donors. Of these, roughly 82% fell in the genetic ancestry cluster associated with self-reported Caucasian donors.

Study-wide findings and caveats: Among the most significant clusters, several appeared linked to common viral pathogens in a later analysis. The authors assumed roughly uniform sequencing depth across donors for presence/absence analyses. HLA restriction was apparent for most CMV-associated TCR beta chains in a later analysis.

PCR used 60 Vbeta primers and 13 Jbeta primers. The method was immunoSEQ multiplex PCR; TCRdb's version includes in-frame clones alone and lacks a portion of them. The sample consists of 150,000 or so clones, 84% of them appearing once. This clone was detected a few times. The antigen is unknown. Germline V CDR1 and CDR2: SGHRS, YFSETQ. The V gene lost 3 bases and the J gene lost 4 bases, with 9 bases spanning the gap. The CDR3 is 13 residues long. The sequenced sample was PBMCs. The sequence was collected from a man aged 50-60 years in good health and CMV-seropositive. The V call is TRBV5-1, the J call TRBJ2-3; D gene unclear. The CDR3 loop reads CASSWSRADTQYF. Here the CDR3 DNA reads TGCGCCAGCAGCTGGTCCCGAGCAGATACGCAGTATTTT. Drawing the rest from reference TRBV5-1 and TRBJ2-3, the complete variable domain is KAGVTQTPRYLIKTRGQQVTLSCSPISGHRSVSWYQQTPGQGLQFLFEYFSETQRNKGNFPGRFSGRQFSNSRSEMNVSTLELGDSALYLCASSWSRADTQYFGPGTRLTVL.